This T cell receptor (beta chain) originates from a study of T cell clonotyping in hematopoietic cell transplantation. Study-level findings and limits: No sorting was done, leaving CD4 and CD8 contributions mixed. Recipient TCR diversity dropped after transplant; expanded clonotypes rose from day 30 to 180.

Note on this clone: Its antigen remains unknown.

Recipients were bled about 28 days pretransplant and at posttransplant days 30, 100, 180. Using immunoSEQ multiplex PCR, the repertoire was profiled, and TCRdb retains in-frame clones only, with some absent. The top ten hold 43% of the sample, which has about 5,000 clones, approximately 90% seen once. Trimming left V 2 bases short and J 9 bases short, with 14 bases between. The CDR3 length is 13 residues. Germline CDR1 reads LNHDA; CDR2 reads SQIVND (reference sequence). Sequencing used peripheral blood mononuclear cells, obtained 100 days after allogeneic stem cell transplant. The TCR sequence derives from a female patient between 50 and 59 years old who had an allogeneic stem cell transplant from a related donor, so the T cells may come from the graft donor. Some clones in this sample may be carry-over from other donors' samples. The chain recombines TRBV19 with TRBJ2-7, with D tentatively TRBD1 (6 bases). The DNA for the CDR3 is TGTGCCAGTAGTATAAACAGGGATAGTGCGCAGTACTTC. Protein: CASSINRDSAQYF.